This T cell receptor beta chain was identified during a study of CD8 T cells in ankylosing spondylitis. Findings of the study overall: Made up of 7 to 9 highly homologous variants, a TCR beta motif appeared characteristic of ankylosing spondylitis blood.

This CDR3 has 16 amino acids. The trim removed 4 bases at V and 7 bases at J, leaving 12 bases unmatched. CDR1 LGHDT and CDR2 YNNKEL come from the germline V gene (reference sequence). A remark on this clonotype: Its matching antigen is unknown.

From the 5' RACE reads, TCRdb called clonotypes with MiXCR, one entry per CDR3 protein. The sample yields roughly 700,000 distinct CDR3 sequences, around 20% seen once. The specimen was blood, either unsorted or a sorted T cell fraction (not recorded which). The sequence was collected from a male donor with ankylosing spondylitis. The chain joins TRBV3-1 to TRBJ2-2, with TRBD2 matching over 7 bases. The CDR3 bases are TGTGCCAGCAGCCGGACGGCGGGAGTGGGTAACGGGGAGCTGTTTTTT. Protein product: CASSRTAGVGNGELFF.